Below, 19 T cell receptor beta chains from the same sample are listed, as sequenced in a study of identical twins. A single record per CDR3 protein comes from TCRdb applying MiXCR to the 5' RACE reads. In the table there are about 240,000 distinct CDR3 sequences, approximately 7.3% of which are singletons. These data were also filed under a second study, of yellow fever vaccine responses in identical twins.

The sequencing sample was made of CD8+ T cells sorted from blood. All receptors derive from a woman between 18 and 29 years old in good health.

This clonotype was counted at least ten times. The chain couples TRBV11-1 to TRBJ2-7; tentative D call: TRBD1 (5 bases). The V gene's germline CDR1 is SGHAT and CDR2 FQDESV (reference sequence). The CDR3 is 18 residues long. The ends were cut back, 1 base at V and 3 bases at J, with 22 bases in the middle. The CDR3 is CASSLDGLEPGLVYEQYV. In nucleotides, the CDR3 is TGTGCCAGCAGCTTAGACGGTCTTGAACCAGGGTTGGTCTACGAGCAGTACGTC.

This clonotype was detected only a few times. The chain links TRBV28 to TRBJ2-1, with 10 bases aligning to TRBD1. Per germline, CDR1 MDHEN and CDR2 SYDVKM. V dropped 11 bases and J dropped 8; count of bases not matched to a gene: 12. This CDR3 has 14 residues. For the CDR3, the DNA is TGTGCCTCAACCCCGGGACAGGGGTTCTATGAGCAGTTCTTC. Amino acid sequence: CASTPGQGFYEQFF.

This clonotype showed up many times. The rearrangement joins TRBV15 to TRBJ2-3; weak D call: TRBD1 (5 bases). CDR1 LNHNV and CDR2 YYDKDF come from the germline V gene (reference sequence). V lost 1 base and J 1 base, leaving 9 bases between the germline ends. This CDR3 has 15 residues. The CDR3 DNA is TGTGCCACCAGCAGAGTTCAGGGCCGCACAGATACGCAGTATTTT. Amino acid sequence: CATSRVQGRTDTQYF.

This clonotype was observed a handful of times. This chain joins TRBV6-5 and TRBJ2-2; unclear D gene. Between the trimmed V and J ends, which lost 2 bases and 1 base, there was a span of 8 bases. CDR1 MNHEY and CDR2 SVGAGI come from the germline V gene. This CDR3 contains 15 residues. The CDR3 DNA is TGTGCCAGCAGTTACGGGCAGATGAACACCGGGGAGCTGTTTTTT. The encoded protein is CASSYGQMNTGELFF.

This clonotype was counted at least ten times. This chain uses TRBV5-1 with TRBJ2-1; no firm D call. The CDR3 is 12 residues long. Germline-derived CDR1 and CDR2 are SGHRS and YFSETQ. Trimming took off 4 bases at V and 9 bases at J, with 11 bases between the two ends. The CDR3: CASSITVSEQFF. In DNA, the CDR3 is TGCGCCAGCAGCATCACAGTGAGTGAGCAGTTCTTC. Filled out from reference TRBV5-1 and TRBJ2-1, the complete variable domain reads KAGVTQTPRYLIKTRGQQVTLSCSPISGHRSVSWYQQTPGQGLQFLFEYFSETQRNKGNFPGRFSGRQFSNSRSEMNVSTLELGDSALYLCASSITVSEQFFGPGTRLTVL.

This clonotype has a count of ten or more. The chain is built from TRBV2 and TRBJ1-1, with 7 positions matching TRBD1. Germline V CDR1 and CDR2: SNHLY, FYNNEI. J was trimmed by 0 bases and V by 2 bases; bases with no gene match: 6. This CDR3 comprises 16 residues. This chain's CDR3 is CASSESRQGLNTEAFF. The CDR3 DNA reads TGTGCCAGCAGTGAAAGTCGACAGGGACTGAACACTGAAGCTTTCTTT.

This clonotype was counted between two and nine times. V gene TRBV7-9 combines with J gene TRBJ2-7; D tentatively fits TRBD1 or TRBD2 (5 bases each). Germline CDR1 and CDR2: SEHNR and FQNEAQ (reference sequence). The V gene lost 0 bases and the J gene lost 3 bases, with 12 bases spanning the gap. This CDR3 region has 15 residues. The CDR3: CASSLATGRGYEQYF. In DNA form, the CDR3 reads TGTGCCAGCAGCTTAGCCACGGGAAGGGGCTACGAGCAGTACTTC. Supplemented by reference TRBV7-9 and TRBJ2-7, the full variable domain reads DTGVSQNPRHKITKRGQNVTFRCDPISEHNRLYWYRQTLGQGPEFLTYFQNEAQLEKSRLLSDRFSAERPKGSFSTLEIQRTEQGDSAMYLCASSLATGRGYEQYFGPGTRLTVT.

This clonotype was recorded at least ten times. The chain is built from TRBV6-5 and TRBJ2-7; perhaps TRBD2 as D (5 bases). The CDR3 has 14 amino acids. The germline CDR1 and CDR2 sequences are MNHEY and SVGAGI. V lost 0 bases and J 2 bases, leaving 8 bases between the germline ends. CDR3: CASSYSEGTYEQYF. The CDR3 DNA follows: TGTGCCAGCAGTTACTCAGAGGGTACCTACGAGCAGTACTTC.

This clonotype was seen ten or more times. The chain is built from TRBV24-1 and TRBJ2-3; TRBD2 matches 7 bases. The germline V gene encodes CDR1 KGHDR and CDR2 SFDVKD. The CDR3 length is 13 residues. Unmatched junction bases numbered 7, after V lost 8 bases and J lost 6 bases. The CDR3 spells CATNWRERDTQYF. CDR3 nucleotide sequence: TGTGCCACCAACTGGCGGGAGAGGGATACGCAGTATTTT.

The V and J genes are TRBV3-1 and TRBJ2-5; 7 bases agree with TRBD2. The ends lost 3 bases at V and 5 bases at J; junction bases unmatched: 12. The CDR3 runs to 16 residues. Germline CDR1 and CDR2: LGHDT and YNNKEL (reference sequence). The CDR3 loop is CASSHGGGYFGETQYF. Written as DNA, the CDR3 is TGTGCCAGCAGCCATGGCGGGGGTTATTTTGGCGAGACCCAGTACTTC.

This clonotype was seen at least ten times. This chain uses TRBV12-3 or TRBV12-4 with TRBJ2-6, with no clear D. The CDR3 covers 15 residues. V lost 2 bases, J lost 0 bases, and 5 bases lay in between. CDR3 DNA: TGTGCCAGCAGTTTAATGATCTCTGGGGCCAACGTCCTGACTTTC. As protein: CASSLMISGANVLTF.

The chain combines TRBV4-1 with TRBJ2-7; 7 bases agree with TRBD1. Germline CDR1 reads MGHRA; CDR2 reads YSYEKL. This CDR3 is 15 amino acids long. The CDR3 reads CARSQRKGAGYEQYV. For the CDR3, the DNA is TGCGCCAGAAGCCAGAGAAAGGGGGCGGGCTACGAGCAGTACGTC.

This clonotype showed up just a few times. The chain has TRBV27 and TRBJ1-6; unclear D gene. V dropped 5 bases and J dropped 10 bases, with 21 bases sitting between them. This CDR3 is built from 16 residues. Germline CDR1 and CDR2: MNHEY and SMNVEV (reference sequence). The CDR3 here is CASSEEGKGVVSPLHF. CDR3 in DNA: TGTGCCAGCAGTGAGGAAGGAAAGGGCGTAGTCTCACCCCTCCACTTT.

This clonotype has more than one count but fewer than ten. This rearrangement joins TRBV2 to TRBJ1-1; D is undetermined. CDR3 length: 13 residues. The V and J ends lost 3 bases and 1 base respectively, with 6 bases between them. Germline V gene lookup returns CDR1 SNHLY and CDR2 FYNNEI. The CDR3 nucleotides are TGTGCCAGCAGTGAGGGCGCGAACACTGAAGCTTTCTTT. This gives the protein CASSEGANTEAFF.

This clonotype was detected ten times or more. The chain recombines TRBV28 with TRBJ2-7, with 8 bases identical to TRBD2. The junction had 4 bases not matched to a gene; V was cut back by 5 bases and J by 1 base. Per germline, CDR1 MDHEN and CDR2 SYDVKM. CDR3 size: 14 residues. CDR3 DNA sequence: TGTGCCAGCAGTGCGGGACTAGGGTCCTACGAGCAGTACTTC. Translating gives CASSAGLGSYEQYF.

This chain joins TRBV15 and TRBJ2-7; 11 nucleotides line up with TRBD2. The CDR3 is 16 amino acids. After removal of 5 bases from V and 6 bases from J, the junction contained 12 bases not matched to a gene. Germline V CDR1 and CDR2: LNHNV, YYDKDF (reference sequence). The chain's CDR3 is CATSSTSGVIVGEQYF. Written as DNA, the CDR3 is TGTGCCACCAGCTCGACTAGCGGGGTTATCGTGGGCGAGCAGTACTTC. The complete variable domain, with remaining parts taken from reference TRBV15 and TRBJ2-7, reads DAMVIQNPRYQVTQFGKPVTLSCSQTLNHNVMYWYQQKSSQAPKLLFHYYDKDFNNEADTPDNFQSRRPNTSFCFLDIRSPGLGDTAMYLCATSSTSGVIVGEQYFGPGTRLTVT.

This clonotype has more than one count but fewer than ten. The CDR3 here is CASSYRGGEGYEQYF. As DNA, the CDR3 is TGTGCCAGCAGTTACCGGGGCGGGGAAGGTTACGAGCAGTACTTC. The rearrangement uses TRBV6-2 or TRBV6-3 and TRBJ2-7, with D maybe TRBD2 (6 bases). This CDR3 is 15 amino acids long. CDR1 and CDR2 from the germline V gene are MNHEY and SVGEGT. Between the trimmed V and J ends, which lost 2 bases and 4 bases, there was a span of 15 bases.

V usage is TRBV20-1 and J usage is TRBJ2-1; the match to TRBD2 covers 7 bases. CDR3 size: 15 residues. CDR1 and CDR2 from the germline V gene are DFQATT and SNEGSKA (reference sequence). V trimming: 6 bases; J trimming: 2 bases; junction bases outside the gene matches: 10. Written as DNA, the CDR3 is TGCAGTGCCATTAGGTCGGGAGGTCCCTACAATGAGCAGTTCTTC. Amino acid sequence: CSAIRSGGPYNEQFF.

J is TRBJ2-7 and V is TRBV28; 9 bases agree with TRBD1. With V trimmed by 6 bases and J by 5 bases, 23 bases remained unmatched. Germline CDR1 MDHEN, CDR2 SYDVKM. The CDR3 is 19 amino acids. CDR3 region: CASRDLRDRVKSASDEQYF. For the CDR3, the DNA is TGTGCCAGCAGGGACCTCCGGGACAGGGTGAAATCGGCCTCGGACGAGCAGTACTTC.